One sample yielded the 28 T cell receptor beta chains listed below, sequenced in a study of blood T cell repertoires in COVID-19 (dated by TCRdb to the early 2020s). The library was produced with the immunoSEQ multiplex PCR assay. TCRdb obtained this table from immuneACCESS and retained in-frame rearrangements with V and J assigned. These tables miss some clones; where compared with another copy, unresolved V genes account for less than half of the shortfall, and the remainder is unexplained. Within this sample are 110,000 to 150,000 clones, with more than 75% of them counted one time only. The biggest ten clones account for 5% of the sample. Sequencing used peripheral blood. The receptors were sampled from a woman aged 50 to 65 with acute or convalescent COVID-19.

The sample holds a few counts of this clone. The chain couples TRBV7-2 to TRBJ1-1; 9 positions agree with TRBD1. This CDR3 has 16 amino acids. The germline V gene encodes CDR1 SGHTA and CDR2 FQGNSA. V gave up 0 bases and J gave up 4 bases; unmatched junction bases: 6. CDR3: CASSLAHGTGSTEAFF. Here the CDR3 DNA reads TGTGCCAGCAGCTTAGCGCACGGGACAGGGTCCACTGAAGCTTTCTTT.

The chain recombines TRBV30 with TRBJ2-7; 9 nucleotides agree with TRBD1. V shed 5 bases and J 1 base; nucleotides not matched to a gene: 6. Germline V CDR1 and CDR2: GTSNPN, SVGIG (reference sequence). The CDR3 totals 14 residues. CDR3 sequence reads: CAWGTGTGSYEQYF. CDR3 DNA sequence: TGTGCCTGGGGTACCGGGACAGGGTCCTACGAGCAGTACTTC.

The V gene is TRBV5-1, the J gene TRBJ1-4; TRBD1 aligns across 8 bases. The germline V gene has CDR1 SGHRS and CDR2 YFSETQ. The CDR3 consists of 16 residues. V was clipped by 0 bases and J by 6 bases; unmatched bases: 7. CDR3 loop: CASSLDAGQAYEKLFF. The DNA for the CDR3 is TGCGCCAGCAGCTTGGACGCGGGACAGGCTTATGAAAAACTGTTTTTT.

The table lists this clone with a few counts. This chain connects TRBV5-8 to TRBJ2-7, with D perhaps matching TRBD2 (5 bases). The germline gives CDR1 SGHTS, CDR2 YDEGEE. The CDR3 consists of 14 residues. With 2 bases removed from V and 6 bases from J, the gap between germline ends came to 15 bases. The CDR3 nucleotides read TGTGCCAGCAGCTTCGGGAACCCAACAACCGAGCAGTACTTC. Translating it yields CASSFGNPTTEQYF.

The chain joins TRBV7-2 to TRBJ1-2; TRBD1 agrees at 7 bases. Germline trimming cut 5 bases from V and 2 bases from J; bases unmatched to any gene: 5. This CDR3 comprises 14 residues. Germline values: CDR1 SGHTA, CDR2 FQGNSA. This chain's CDR3 is CASSPRDRNYGYTF. CDR3 coding DNA: TGTGCCAGCAGCCCCCGGGACAGAAACTATGGCTACACCTTC.

Here the CDR3 DNA reads TGTGCCAGCAGCTTAGCGGGGGGGCCTTATGAGACCCAGTACTTC. Its translation: CASSLAGGPYETQYF. V usage is TRBV7-2 and J usage is TRBJ2-5, with D tentatively TRBD2 (7 bases). CDR3 length: 15 amino acids. V was cut by 0 bases and J by 5 bases, with 13 bases left in between. Germline loops: CDR1 SGHTA, CDR2 FQGNSA.

J is TRBJ1-1 and V is TRBV2, with 10 bases lining up with TRBD1. J gave up 6 bases and V 7 bases, and 14 bases lay outside the gene matches. CDR1 and CDR2 (germline): SNHLY, FYNNEI. The CDR3 has 16 amino acids. The CDR3 bases are TGTGCCAGCACCGCCGGGACAGGGGCAGGAAAGTCTGAAGCTTTCTTT. Its protein is CASTAGTGAGKSEAFF.

This chain connects TRBV19 to TRBJ2-7, with D maybe TRBD1 (7 bases). V gave up 6 bases and J gave up 7 bases, with 19 bases separating them. This CDR3 is 14 amino acids long. CDR1 and CDR2 (germline): LNHDA, SQIVND (reference sequence). CDR3 sequence (DNA): TGTGCCAGTAGGGGGATAGGGGGCGCGGGGGAGCAGTACTTC. Residues: CASRGIGGAGEQYF.

This clone appeared a few times. The rearrangement joins TRBV9 to TRBJ2-2; D is perhaps TRBD2 (5 bases). This CDR3 contains 15 residues. The V gene's germline CDR1 is SGDLS and CDR2 YYNGEE. V was trimmed by 0 bases and J by 3 bases, leaving 9 bases between them. CDR3 nucleotide sequence: TGTGCCAGCAGCGTAGGTGTCGGGGACACCGGGGAGCTGTTTTTT. Its translation: CASSVGVGDTGELFF.

V and J are TRBV7-2 and TRBJ1-1, with 11 positions matching TRBD1. The CDR3 is made up of 16 amino acids. Germline lookup yields CDR1 SGHTA and CDR2 FQGNSA. Trimming removed 5 bases from V and 6 bases from J; junction bases left unmatched: 11. Written as DNA, the CDR3 is TGTGCCAGCAGCCTGGACAGGGGGCGCTTAGACGCTGAAGCTTTCTTT. Encoded protein: CASSLDRGRLDAEAFF.

V is TRBV7-9 and J is TRBJ2-7; weak D call: TRBD1 (6 bases). This CDR3 comprises 14 residues. The V gene lost 5 bases and the J gene lost 6 bases, with 17 bases spanning the gap. CDR1 is SEHNR and CDR2 is FQNEAQ in the germline V gene (reference sequence). CDR3 in amino acids: CASSLQSGVGEQYF. The CDR3, as DNA: TGTGCCAGCAGCCTCCAATCAGGGGTTGGCGAGCAGTACTTC.

The V call is TRBV12-3 or TRBV12-4, the J call TRBJ1-6; 7 bases match TRBD1. The CDR3 runs to 13 residues. V lost 5 bases and J lost 7; bases outside the gene matches: 2. CDR3 in DNA: TGTGCCAGCAGTCGACAGGGAAATTCACCCCTCCACTTT. Translated: CASSRQGNSPLHF.

This chain uses TRBV27 with TRBJ1-2; D might be TRBD1 (5 bases). The CDR3 has 16 residues. Trimming took 2 bases from V and 5 from J, leaving 18 bases between them. The germline V gene encodes CDR1 MNHEY and CDR2 SMNVEV (reference sequence). CDR3 residues: CASSLQARGRPYGYTF. The CDR3 nucleotides read TGTGCCAGCAGTTTACAGGCAAGGGGCCGACCGTATGGCTACACCTTC.

This chain connects TRBV5-1 to TRBJ2-1; 9 nucleotides line up with TRBD2. V gave up 4 bases and J gave up 11 bases; unmatched junction bases: 4. Germline CDR1 and CDR2: SGHRS and YFSETQ. The CDR3 has 12 amino acids. The CDR3 is CASSPSGGKQFF. As DNA, the CDR3 is TGCGCCAGCAGCCCGAGCGGGGGGAAGCAGTTCTTC.

V gene TRBV4-3 combines with J gene TRBJ1-2, with D unresolved. The CDR3 is made up of 15 amino acids. The germline gives CDR1 LGHNA, CDR2 YSLEER. V was pared by 3 bases and J by 3 bases, with 14 bases between. In nucleotides, the CDR3 is TGCGCCAGCAGCCACCCGGGAACGGACCACTATGGCTACACCTTC. Translating it yields CASSHPGTDHYGYTF.

The chain links TRBV4-3 to TRBJ2-1, with 7 bases aligning to TRBD1. V trimming: 2 bases; J trimming: 5 bases; junction bases outside the gene matches: 3. Germline CDR1 is LGHNA and CDR2 is YSLEER. CDR3 length: 14 residues. The CDR3 coding sequence is TGCGCCAGCAGCCAATGGGACAGTGACAATGAGCAGTTCTTC. Protein: CASSQWDSDNEQFF.

This clone was counted only a few times. The chain joins TRBV3-1 (or the pseudogene TRBV3-2) to TRBJ1-1; TRBD1 matches at 11 bases. The CDR3 is made up of 14 amino acids. Per the germline V gene, CDR1 is LGHDT and CDR2 is YNNKEL (reference sequence). The J segment lost 6 bases and the V segment lost 4 bases, leaving 4 bases of the junction unmatched. The CDR3 reads CASSPRTGGSEAFF. CDR3 DNA sequence: TGTGCCAGCAGCCCCCGGACAGGGGGCTCTGAAGCTTTCTTT.

The chain employs TRBV27 and TRBJ1-5; D gene unclear. CDR3 size: 15 residues. V was pared by 8 bases and J by 4 bases, with 18 bases between. CDR1 and CDR2 (germline): MNHEY, SMNVEV (reference sequence). The CDR3 protein is CASAPRANSNQPQHF. CDR3 DNA: TGTGCCAGCGCGCCCCGTGCCAATTCTAATCAGCCCCAGCATTTT.

The gene calls are TRBV6-1 and TRBJ1-2, with 8 bases identical to TRBD1. Germline CDR1 reads MNHNS; CDR2 reads SASEGT. The V gene end was trimmed by 3 bases and the J gene end by 7 bases; junction bases not matched to a gene: 10. The CDR3 has 15 residues. The CDR3 DNA follows: TGTGCCAGCAGTGATTGGACAGGGTGGTATGCTGGCTACACCTTC. Translated: CASSDWTGWYAGYTF.

This chain connects TRBV14 to TRBJ2-1; TRBD1 matches at 8 bases. This CDR3 comprises 13 residues. The V gene end was trimmed by 5 bases and the J gene end by 6 bases; junction bases not matched to a gene: 3. Germline V gene lookup returns CDR1 SGHDN and CDR2 FVKESK. The CDR3: CASSWTGSNEQFF. The CDR3 DNA is TGTGCCAGCAGCTGGACAGGGAGCAATGAGCAGTTCTTC.

The chain recombines TRBV21-1 with TRBJ1-2; the DNA was not used to check the table's D call, TRBD1. TRBV21-1 is given as a pseudogene. The CDR3 sequence is 13 residues long. The CDR3 here is CASSNSFGQGYTF. Written as DNA, the CDR3 is TGTGCCAGCAGCAACTCCTTTGGGCAAGGCTACACCTTC.

The rearrangement links TRBV6-5 to TRBJ1-4; D is perhaps TRBD1 (5 bases). This CDR3 comprises 15 residues. The germline CDR1 and CDR2 sequences are MNHEY and SVGAGI. Trimming left V 6 bases short and J 2 bases short, with 13 bases between. The CDR3: CASSPRQNTNEKLFF. The CDR3, as DNA: TGTGCCAGCAGCCCGAGACAGAATACTAATGAAAAACTGTTTTTT.

The genes are TRBV28 and TRBJ1-2; 7 nucleotides align to TRBD1. J lost 6 bases, V lost 7 bases, and 17 bases had no gene match. Looked up from germline, CDR1 is MDHEN and CDR2 is SYDVKM. The CDR3 covers 16 residues. CDR3 protein: CASIPWDSDEPDGYTF. In DNA form, the CDR3 reads TGTGCCAGCATTCCATGGGACAGCGACGAACCTGATGGCTACACCTTC.

The V gene is TRBV4-2, the J gene TRBJ1-6, with 7 bases identical to TRBD1. Germline V lookup: CDR1 LGHNA, CDR2 YNFKEQ. This CDR3 is built from 14 residues. V lost 1 base and J lost 10; bases outside the gene matches: 4. The CDR3 region has the DNA TGTGCCAGCAGCCAAGCACAGGGGAGGTCACCCCTCCACTTT. Protein: CASSQAQGRSPLHF.

In its sample, this clone is medium-sized (0.01 to 0.1%). The genes are TRBV7-9 and TRBJ1-2; D ambiguous. CDR1 SEHNR and CDR2 FQNEAQ come from the germline V gene (reference sequence). CDR3 length: 19 amino acids. V was clipped by 1 base and J by 1 base, with 22 bases between them. CDR3 amino acids: CASSLGVIAGSQINYGYTF. The DNA for the CDR3 is TGTGCCAGCAGCTTAGGGGTTATCGCCGGGTCCCAAATTAACTATGGCTACACCTTC.

CDR3 nucleotide sequence: TGCAGCGGTGCCCAACAGAACACCGGGGAGCTGTTTTTT. This translates into CSGAQQNTGELFF. The rearrangement links TRBV29-1 to TRBJ2-2; D is ambiguous. Germline V gene sequence: CDR1 SQVTM, CDR2 ANQGSEA. Trimming pared 7 bases from V and 1 base from J, leaving 10 bases between. The CDR3 extends over 13 amino acids.

The J gene is TRBJ2-1, the V gene TRBV7-2, with D possibly matching TRBD1 (5 bases). Looked up from germline, CDR1 is SGHTA and CDR2 is FQGNSA. V was shortened by 5 bases and J by 8 bases, with 10 bases between the two germline ends. The CDR3 totals 12 residues. CDR3 region: CASSLQGHEQFF. CDR3 nucleotide sequence: TGTGCCAGCAGCCTCCAGGGCCATGAGCAGTTCTTC.

The genes are TRBV6-6 and TRBJ1-1; TRBD1 agrees at 8 bases. The CDR3 runs to 14 residues. The ends lost 6 bases at V and 1 base at J; junction bases unmatched: 4. Germline CDR1 and CDR2: MNHNY and SVGAGI (reference sequence). CDR3 sequence reads: CASRTGTGNTEAFF. The CDR3 DNA follows: TGTGCCAGCAGGACCGGGACAGGGAACACTGAAGCTTTCTTT.